This TCR beta chain was retrieved from a study of blood T cell repertoires in COVID-19. Study background: Donors in the United States, Italy and Spain gave samples during acute or convalescent COVID-19. T cells, B-cell-depleted T cells, or PBMCs supplied cDNA or gDNA.

Libraries were prepared by immunoSEQ multiplex PCR; TCRdb keeps only in-frame clonotypes and omits some of them. The sample lists about 63,000 clones, 80% to 90% occurring once. The receptor was isolated from a human donor in a cohort sampled during active COVID-19. Specimen: peripheral blood.

DNA for the CDR3: TGTGCCAGCAGCGCAACAGGGTGGACCTACGAGCAGTACTTC. Protein: CASSATGWTYEQYF. The rearrangement uses TRBV9 and TRBJ2-7, with D possibly being TRBD1 (6 bases). This CDR3 spans 14 amino acids. CDR1 is SGDLS, CDR2 YYNGEE, per germline. V was shortened by 3 bases and J by 2 bases, with 12 bases between the two germline ends.